These 12 T cell receptor beta chains originate from one sample sequenced in a study of radiotherapy plus CTLA-4 blockade in lung cancer. Sequencing used immunoSEQ multiplex PCR; TCRdb keeps in-frame clones, though not all of them. Counted here are tens of thousands of clones, over 70% occurring once; the ten biggest clones make up 24%. This material consisted of peripheral blood, taken from a patient treated with radiotherapy plus ipilimumab. Receptors originate from a human donor with non-small cell lung cancer that progressed on radiotherapy plus ipilimumab.

This clone has a handful of counts. The DNA for the CDR3 is TGTGCCAGCAGCGAAAGGGGGACTAATGAAAAACTGTTTTTT. This codes for CASSERGTNEKLFF. The genes are TRBV6-6 and TRBJ1-4; tentatively, D is TRBD1 (6 bases). V lost 6 bases to trimming and J lost 2 bases, with 10 bases between them. The length of the CDR3 is 14 residues. Looked up from germline, CDR1 is MNHNY and CDR2 is SVGAGI (reference sequence).

A few counts support this clone. V and J are TRBV28 and TRBJ1-2, with D perhaps TRBD1 (5 bases). Deletions cut 6 bases from V and 7 bases from J, with 12 bases between. CDR3 length equals 12 residues. The V gene's germline CDR1 is MDHEN and CDR2 SYDVKM. The CDR3 loop reads CASSEAGAGYTF. The DNA of the CDR3 is TGTGCCAGCAGCGAAGCCGGGGCTGGCTACACCTTC.

The chain couples TRBV5-4 to TRBJ2-3; a possible D gene is TRBD2 (6 bases). The V end lost 0 bases, the J end lost 6 bases, and 14 bases lay between the germline ends. This CDR3 is built from 15 residues. The germline gives CDR1 SGHNT, CDR2 YYREEE (reference sequence). CDR3 DNA: TGTGCCAGCAGCTTGGAGACTGGGGGGTGGGATACGCAGTATTTT. As protein: CASSLETGGWDTQYF.

The chain is built from TRBV28 and TRBJ2-1; TRBD2 agrees at 12 bases. Germline V gene lookup returns CDR1 MDHEN and CDR2 SYDVKM. With 5 bases clipped from V and 4 bases from J, the junction kept 9 bases outside the gene matches. The CDR3 is 17 amino acids. The CDR3 DNA follows: TGTGCCAGCAGTCCCGGCAGGACTAGCGGGAAGTACAATGAGCAGTTCTTC. Translation gives CASSPGRTSGKYNEQFF.

V and J are TRBV4-2 and TRBJ2-5; weak D call: TRBD2 (6 bases). Germline assignment: CDR1 LGHNA and CDR2 YNFKEQ. The CDR3 is 15 amino acids. V lost 4 bases and J 5 bases, leaving 17 bases between the germline ends. In DNA form, the CDR3 reads TGTGCCAGCAGCCCCCGGGGCAGGGCGGGGGAGACCCAGTACTTC. Translation: CASSPRGRAGETQYF.

The chain is built from TRBV6-6 and TRBJ2-5; D call uncertain. From germline, CDR1 is MNHNY and CDR2 SVGAGI (reference sequence). The CDR3 contains 14 residues. The V end was cut by 0 bases, the J end by 2 bases, with 7 bases between. This CDR3 reads CASSYSYRQETQYF. CDR3 in DNA: TGTGCCAGCAGTTACTCGTACAGACAAGAGACCCAGTACTTC.

A few counts support this clone. The V and J genes are TRBV19 and TRBJ1-1; D not resolved. This CDR3 contains 16 residues. Germline values: CDR1 LNHDA, CDR2 SQIVND (reference sequence). The V end was cut by 8 bases, the J end by 0 bases, with 19 bases between. CDR3 nucleotides: TGTGCCAGTTCGGAGCTACAGAATTACATGAACACTGAAGCTTTCTTT. This translates into CASSELQNYMNTEAFF.

As DNA, the CDR3 is TGTGCCAGCAGCTTGGACGGGCACCCCGGGGAGCTGTTTTTT. It yields the protein CASSLDGHPGELFF. The chain combines TRBV7-2 with TRBJ2-2; D is undetermined. Germline lookup yields CDR1 SGHTA and CDR2 FQGNSA. The ends were cut back, 3 bases at V and 6 bases at J, with 11 bases in the middle. The CDR3 has 14 amino acids.

The chain recombines TRBV6-6 with TRBJ2-7; unclear D gene. The CDR3 covers 15 residues. Germline CDR1 is MNHNY and CDR2 is SVGAGI (reference sequence). The germline V and J ends were trimmed by 4 bases and 2 bases, with 15 bases remaining between them. As DNA, the CDR3 is TGTGCCAGCAGTTTATCGATGGGCAGTCCCTACGAGCAGTACTTC. This encodes CASSLSMGSPYEQYF.

This clone was detected once. The chain is built from TRBV5-6 and TRBJ2-7; D remains ambiguous. The length of the CDR3 is 16 residues. CDR1 is SGHDT, CDR2 YYEEEE, per germline. Trimming stripped 0 bases from V and 2 bases from J, with 15 bases between. CDR3 sequence: CASSLEGGLIAYEQYF. CDR3 coding DNA: TGTGCCAGCAGCTTGGAGGGCGGTTTAATCGCCTACGAGCAGTACTTC.

V and J are TRBV9 and TRBJ2-3; TRBD2 matches 13 bases. Losses at the gene ends were 2 bases for V and 5 bases for J; bases not matched to a gene: 5. In germline, CDR1 is SGDLS, CDR2 YYNGEE. This CDR3 is 16 amino acids long. The CDR3 DNA reads as TGTGCCAGCAGCGTTACTAGCGGGGGGGCTGGAGATACGCAGTATTTT. This encodes CASSVTSGGAGDTQYF.

The chain recombines TRBV7-9 with TRBJ2-7, with 9 bases aligning to TRBD1. Losses at the gene ends were 3 bases for V and 5 bases for J; bases not matched to a gene: 5. Germline V gene lookup returns CDR1 SEHNR and CDR2 FQNEAQ (reference sequence). The CDR3 spans 14 residues. The CDR3 protein is CASSFRQGVHEQYF. CDR3 nucleotide sequence: TGTGCCAGCAGCTTTCGACAGGGGGTACACGAGCAGTACTTC. Full variable domain (outside the CDR3, taken from reference TRBV7-9 and TRBJ2-7): DTGVSQNPRHKITKRGQNVTFRCDPISEHNRLYWYRQTLGQGPEFLTYFQNEAQLEKSRLLSDRFSAERPKGSFSTLEIQRTEQGDSAMYLCASSFRQGVHEQYFGPGTRLTVT.